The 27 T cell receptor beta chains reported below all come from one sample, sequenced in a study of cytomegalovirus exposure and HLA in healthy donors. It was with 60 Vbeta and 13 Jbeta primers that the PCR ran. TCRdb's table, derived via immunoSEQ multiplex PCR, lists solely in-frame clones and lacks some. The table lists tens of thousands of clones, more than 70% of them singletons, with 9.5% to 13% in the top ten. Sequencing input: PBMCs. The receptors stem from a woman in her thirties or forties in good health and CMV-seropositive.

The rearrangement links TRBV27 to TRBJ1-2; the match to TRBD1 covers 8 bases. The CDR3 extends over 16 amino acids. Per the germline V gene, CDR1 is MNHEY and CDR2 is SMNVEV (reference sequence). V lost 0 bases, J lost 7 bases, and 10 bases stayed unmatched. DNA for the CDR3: TGTGCCAGCAGTTTATCTTGGACAGGGCTTAAGGTTGGCTACACCTTC. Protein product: CASSLSWTGLKVGYTF.

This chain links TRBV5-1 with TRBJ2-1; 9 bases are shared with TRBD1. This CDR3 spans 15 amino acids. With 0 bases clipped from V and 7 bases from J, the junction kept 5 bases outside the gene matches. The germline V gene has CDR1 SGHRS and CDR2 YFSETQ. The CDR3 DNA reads TGCGCCAGCAGCTTGGCCGGGACAGGGTTAAATGAGCAGTTCTTC. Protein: CASSLAGTGLNEQFF.

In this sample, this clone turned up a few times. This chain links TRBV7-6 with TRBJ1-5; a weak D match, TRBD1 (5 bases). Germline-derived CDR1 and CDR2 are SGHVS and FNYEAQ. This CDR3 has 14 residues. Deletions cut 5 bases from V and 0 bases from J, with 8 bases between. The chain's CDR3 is CASSQGHSNQPQHF. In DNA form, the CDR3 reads TGTGCCAGCAGCCAGGGCCATAGCAATCAGCCCCAGCATTTT.

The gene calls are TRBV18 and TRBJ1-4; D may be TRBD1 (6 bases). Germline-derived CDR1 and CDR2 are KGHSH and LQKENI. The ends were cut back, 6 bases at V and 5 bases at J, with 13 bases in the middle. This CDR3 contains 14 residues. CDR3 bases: TGTGCCAGCTCCCTGGACAGAGCCAATGAAAAACTGTTTTTT. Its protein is CASSLDRANEKLFF.

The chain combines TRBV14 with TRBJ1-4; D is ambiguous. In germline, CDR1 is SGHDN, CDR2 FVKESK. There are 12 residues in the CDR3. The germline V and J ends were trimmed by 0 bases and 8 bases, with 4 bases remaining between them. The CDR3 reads CASSQDYEKLFF. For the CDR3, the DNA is TGTGCCAGCAGCCAAGACTACGAAAAACTGTTTTTT.

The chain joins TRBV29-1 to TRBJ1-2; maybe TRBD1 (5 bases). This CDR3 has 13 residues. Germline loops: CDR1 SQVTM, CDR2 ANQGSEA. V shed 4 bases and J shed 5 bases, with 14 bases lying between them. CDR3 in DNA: TGCAGCGTTGTTGGGGGGTACTCGTATGGCTACACCTTC. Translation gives CSVVGGYSYGYTF.

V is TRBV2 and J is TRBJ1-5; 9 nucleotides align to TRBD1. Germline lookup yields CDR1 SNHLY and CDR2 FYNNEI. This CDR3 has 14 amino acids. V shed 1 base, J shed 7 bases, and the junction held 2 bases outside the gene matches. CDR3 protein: CASSEVTGGQPQHF. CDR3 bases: TGTGCCAGCAGTGAAGTGACAGGGGGACAGCCCCAGCATTTT.

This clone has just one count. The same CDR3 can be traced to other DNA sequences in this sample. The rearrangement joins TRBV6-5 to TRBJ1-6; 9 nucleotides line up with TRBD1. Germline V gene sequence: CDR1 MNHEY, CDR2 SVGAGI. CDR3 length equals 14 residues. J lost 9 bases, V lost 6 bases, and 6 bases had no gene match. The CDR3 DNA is TGTGCCAGCAGCAGGGACAGGGACCCTTCACCCCTCCACTTT. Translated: CASSRDRDPSPLHF.

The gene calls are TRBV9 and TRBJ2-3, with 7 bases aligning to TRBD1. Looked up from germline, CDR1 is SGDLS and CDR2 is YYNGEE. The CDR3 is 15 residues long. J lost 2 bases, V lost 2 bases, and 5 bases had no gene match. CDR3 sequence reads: CASSVTGQYTDTQYF. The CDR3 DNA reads TGTGCCAGCAGCGTCACGGGACAGTACACAGATACGCAGTATTTT.

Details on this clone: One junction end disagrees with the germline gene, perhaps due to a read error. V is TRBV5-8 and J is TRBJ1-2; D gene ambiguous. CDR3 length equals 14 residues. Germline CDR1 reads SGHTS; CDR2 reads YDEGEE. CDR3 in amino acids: CASTLDLNPRGYTF. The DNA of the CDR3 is TGTGCCAGCACCTTGGACCTCAACCCTCGGGGCTACACCTTC.

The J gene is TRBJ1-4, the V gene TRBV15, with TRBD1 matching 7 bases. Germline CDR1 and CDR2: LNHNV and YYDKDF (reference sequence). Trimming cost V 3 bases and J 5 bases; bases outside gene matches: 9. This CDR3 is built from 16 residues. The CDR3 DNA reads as TGTGCCACCAGCAGGAGTAAGGGGGCGGCAAATGAAAAACTGTTTTTT. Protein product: CATSRSKGAANEKLFF.

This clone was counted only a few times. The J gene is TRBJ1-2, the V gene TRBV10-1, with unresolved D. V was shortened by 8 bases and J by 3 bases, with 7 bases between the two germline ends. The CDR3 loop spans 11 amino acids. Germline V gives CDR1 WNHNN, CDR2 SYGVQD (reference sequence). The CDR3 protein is CASGVYYGYTF. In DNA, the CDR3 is TGCGCCAGCGGAGTCTACTATGGCTACACCTTC.

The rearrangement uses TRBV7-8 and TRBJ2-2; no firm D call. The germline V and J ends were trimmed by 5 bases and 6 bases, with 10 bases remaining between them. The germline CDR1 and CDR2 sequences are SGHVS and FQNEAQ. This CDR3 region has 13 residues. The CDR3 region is CASSGRIAGELFF. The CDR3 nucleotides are TGTGCCAGCAGCGGCAGGATCGCCGGGGAGCTGTTTTTT. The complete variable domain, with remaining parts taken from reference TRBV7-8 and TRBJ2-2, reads GAGVSQSPRYKVAKRGQDVALRCDPISGHVSLFWYQQALGQGPEFLTYFQNEAQLDKSGLPSDRFFAERPEGSVSTLKIQRTQQEDSAVYLCASSGRIAGELFFGEGSRLTVL.

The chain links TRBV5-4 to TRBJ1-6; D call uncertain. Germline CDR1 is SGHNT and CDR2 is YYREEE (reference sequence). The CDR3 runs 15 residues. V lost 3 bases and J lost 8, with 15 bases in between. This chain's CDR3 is CASSSDNSADSPLHF. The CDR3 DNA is TGTGCCAGCAGCTCTGATAACTCGGCGGATTCACCCCTCCACTTT.

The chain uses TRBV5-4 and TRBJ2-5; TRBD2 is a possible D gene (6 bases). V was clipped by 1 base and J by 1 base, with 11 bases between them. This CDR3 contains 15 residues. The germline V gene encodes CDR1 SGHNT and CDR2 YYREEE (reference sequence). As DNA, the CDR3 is TGTGCCAGCAGCTTGCCTACTAGCTCCCAAGAGACCCAGTACTTC. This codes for CASSLPTSSQETQYF.

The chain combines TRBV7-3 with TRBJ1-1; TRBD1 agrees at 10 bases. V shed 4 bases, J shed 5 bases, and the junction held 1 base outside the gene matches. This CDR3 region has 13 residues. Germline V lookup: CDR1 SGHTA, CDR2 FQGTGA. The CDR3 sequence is CASSSGQGTEAFF. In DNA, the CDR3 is TGTGCCAGCAGCTCGGGACAGGGGACTGAAGCTTTCTTT. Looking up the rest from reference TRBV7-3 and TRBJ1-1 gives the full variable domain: GAGVSQTPSNKVTEKGKYVELRCDPISGHTALYWYRQSLGQGPEFLIYFQGTGAADDSGLPNDRFFAVRPEGSVSTLKIQRTERGDSAVYLCASSSGQGTEAFFGQGTRLTVV.

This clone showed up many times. CDR3 nucleotides: TGTGCCAGCAGCTTGGTAACACTTAGTGCGGAACTACTCTATGGCTACACCTTC. This translates into CASSLVTLSAELLYGYTF. The chain employs TRBV5-8 and TRBJ1-2; D gene ambiguous. This CDR3 region has 18 residues. Per the germline V gene, CDR1 is SGHTS and CDR2 is YDEGEE. Trimming pared 0 bases from V and 4 bases from J, leaving 22 bases between.

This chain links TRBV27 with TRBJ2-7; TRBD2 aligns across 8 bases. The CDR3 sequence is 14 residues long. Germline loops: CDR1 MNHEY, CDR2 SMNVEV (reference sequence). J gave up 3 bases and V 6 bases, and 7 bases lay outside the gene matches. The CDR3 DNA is TGTGCCAGCAGCCGCAGCGGGGGTGTCTACGAGCAGTACTTC. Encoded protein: CASSRSGGVYEQYF.

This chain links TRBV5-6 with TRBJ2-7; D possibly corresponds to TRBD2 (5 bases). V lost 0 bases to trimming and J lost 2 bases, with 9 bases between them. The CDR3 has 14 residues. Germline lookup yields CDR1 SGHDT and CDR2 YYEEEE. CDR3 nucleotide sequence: TGTGCCAGCAGCTTGGTCCCGGGGACCTACGAGCAGTACTTC. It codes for CASSLVPGTYEQYF.

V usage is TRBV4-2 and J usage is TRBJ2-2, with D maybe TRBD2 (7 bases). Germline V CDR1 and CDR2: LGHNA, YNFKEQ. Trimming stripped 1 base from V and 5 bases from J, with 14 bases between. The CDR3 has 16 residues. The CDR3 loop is CASSQVPGGPTGELFF. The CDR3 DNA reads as TGTGCCAGCAGCCAAGTCCCCGGGGGGCCTACCGGGGAGCTGTTTTTT.

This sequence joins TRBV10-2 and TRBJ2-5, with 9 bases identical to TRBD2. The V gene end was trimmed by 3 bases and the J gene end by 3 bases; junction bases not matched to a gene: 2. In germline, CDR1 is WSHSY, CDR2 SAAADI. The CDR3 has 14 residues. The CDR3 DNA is TGCGCCAGCAGTGATAGCGGGGGAGAAGAGACCCAGTACTTC. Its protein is CASSDSGGEETQYF.

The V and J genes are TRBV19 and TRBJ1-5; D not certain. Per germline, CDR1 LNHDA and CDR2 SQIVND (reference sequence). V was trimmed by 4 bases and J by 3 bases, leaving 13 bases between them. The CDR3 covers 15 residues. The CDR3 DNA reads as TGTGCCAGTAGTAAGGGCGGGGTGAACAATCAGCCCCAGCATTTT. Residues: CASSKGGVNNQPQHF.

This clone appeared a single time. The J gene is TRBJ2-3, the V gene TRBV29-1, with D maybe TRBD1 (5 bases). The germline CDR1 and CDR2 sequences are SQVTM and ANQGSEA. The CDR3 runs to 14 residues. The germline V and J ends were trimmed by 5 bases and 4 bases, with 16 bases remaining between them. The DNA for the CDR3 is TGCAGCGTTTTTTCGGCAGGGATGTCAGATACGCAGTATTTT. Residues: CSVFSAGMSDTQYF.

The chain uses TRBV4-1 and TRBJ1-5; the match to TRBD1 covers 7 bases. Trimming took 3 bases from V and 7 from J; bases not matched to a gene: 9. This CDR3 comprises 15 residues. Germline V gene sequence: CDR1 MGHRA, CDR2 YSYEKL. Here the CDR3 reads CASSHGDRAIQPQHF. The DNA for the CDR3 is TGCGCCAGCAGCCACGGAGACAGGGCCATACAGCCCCAGCATTTT.

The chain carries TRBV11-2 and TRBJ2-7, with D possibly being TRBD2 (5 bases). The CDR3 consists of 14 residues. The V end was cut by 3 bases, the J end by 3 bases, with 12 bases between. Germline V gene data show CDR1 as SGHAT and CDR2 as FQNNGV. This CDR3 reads CASSFLVAGYEQYF. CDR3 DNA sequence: TGTGCCAGCAGCTTCCTGGTGGCGGGCTACGAGCAGTACTTC.

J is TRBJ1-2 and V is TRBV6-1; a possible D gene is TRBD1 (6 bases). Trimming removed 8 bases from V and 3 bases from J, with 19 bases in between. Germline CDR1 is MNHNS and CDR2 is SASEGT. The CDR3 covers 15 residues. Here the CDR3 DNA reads TGTGCCAGCCTCAAAAGGGGGGGCAGCTACTATGGCTACACCTTC. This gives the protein CASLKRGGSYYGYTF.

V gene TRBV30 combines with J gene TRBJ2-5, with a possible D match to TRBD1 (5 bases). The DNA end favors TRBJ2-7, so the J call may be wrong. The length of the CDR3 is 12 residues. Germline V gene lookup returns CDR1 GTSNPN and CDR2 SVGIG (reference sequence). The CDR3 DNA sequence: TGTGCCTGTCCTGGGGCCTCCTACGAGCAGTACTTC. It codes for CACPGASYEQYF.